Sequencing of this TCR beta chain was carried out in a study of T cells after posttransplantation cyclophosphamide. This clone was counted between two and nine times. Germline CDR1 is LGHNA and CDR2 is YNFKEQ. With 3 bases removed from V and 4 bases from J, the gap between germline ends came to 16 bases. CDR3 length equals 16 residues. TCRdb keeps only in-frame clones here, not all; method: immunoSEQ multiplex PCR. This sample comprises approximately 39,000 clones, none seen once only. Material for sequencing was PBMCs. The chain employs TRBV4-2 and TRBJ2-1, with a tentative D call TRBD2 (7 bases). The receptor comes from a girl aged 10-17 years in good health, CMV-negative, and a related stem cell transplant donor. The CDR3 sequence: CASSHDQRDIYNEQFF. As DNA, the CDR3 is TGTGCCAGCAGCCATGACCAGCGGGACATTTACAATGAGCAGTTCTTC.